A selection of T cell receptor beta chains follows, all from one sample in a study of post-analysis software for immune sequencing data. Using its own MiXCR run on the PCR reads, TCRdb lists one record per CDR3 protein. The sample contains around 710,000 distinct CDR3 sequences, 40% to 55% of which appear only once. The sequenced sample was blood. Receptors were obtained from a girl between 10 and 17 years old with multiple sclerosis. Both conserved end residues are part of each CDR3. A D gene is named only where the DNA matches it firmly. Part of the rows lack a size; the others show once, few, many or a class for expanded clones.

V gene	J gene	clone size	D gene	CDR3 DNA	CDR3 protein
TRBV11-2	TRBJ2-1	-	-	TGTGCCAGCAGCCGGGTGGATGAGCAGTTCTTC	CASSRVDEQFF
TRBV24-1	TRBJ2-3	-	-	TGTGCCACCAGTGATGCGGACCACACAGATACGCAGTATTTT	CATSDADHTDTQYF
TRBV10-3	TRBJ1-1	once	TRBD1	TGTGCCATCAGTGAGTCCAGGGGGCGCAGGAACACTGAAGCTTTCTTT	CAISESRGRRNTEAFF
TRBV11-2	TRBJ2-7	few	-	TGTGCCAGCAGCCACGGGACTCGGTACGAGCAGTACTTC	CASSHGTRYEQYF
TRBV6-1	TRBJ2-7	-	TRBD2	TGTGCCAGCAGTGTCCCGACGACTAGCGGCGAGCAGTACTTC	CASSVPTTSGEQYF
TRBV29-1	TRBJ1-1	-	-	TGCAGCGGGGGGGACACGAGCACTGAAGCTTTCTTT	CSGGDTSTEAFF
TRBV11-2	TRBJ2-1	few	-	TGTGCCAGCACCCCAGGGCGCTCCTACAATGAGCAGTTCTTC	CASTPGRSYNEQFF
TRBV7-3	TRBJ2-3	-	-	TGTGCCAGCAGCTATGGGGGCGCAGGGGGCACAGATACGCAGTATTTT	CASSYGGAGGTDTQYF
TRBV29-1	TRBJ2-7	-	-	TGCAGCGTCTCCAACTACGGGGCTTACGAGCAGTACTTC	CSVSNYGAYEQYF
TRBV19	TRBJ2-6	few	TRBD1	TGTGCCAGCGCAACTCACAGGGGTCTGTCTGGGGCCAACGTCCTGACTTTC	CASATHRGLSGANVLTF
TRBV5-4	TRBJ2-5	-	TRBD1	TGTGCCAGCAGCTTGAAGGGACAGGGACAAGGAGAGACCCAGTACTTC	CASSLKGQGQGETQYF
TRBV29-1	TRBJ2-7	-	TRBD1	TGCAGCGTTGAAGGACAGGGGGCAGGGTACGAGCAGTACTTC	CSVEGQGAGYEQYF
TRBV6-2/TRBV6-3	TRBJ1-2	-	TRBD1	TGTGCCAGCAGTTGGACCCTGGGACAGGGAGTTTTATGGGATGGCTACACCTTC	CASSWTLGQGVLWDGYTF
TRBV7-9	TRBJ2-1	many	TRBD2	TGTGCCAGCAGTTTAGTAGCGGGCTCCTACAATGAGCAGTTCTTC	CASSLVAGSYNEQFF
TRBV20-1	TRBJ2-1	-	-	TGCAGTGCTAGGAGAGGTTCCGCTGAGCAGTTCTTC	CSARRGSAEQFF
TRBV27	TRBJ2-2	-	TRBD2	TGTGCCAGCAGTCTCAGAGCCGGGACTAGCGGGAGGGTTAACACCGGGGAGCTGTTTTTT	CASSLRAGTSGRVNTGELFF
TRBV5-1	TRBJ1-2	-	-	TGCGCCAGCAGCCCCCGGACAGATAACTATGGCTACACCTTC	CASSPRTDNYGYTF
TRBV20-1	TRBJ2-1	-	-	TGCAGTGCTAGCCGGAGCTCCTACAATGAGCAGTTCTTC	CSASRSSYNEQFF
TRBV28	TRBJ2-4	-	TRBD2	TGTGCCAGCAGTTTAACCAGCGGGGTTAAAAACATTCAGTACTTC	CASSLTSGVKNIQYF
TRBV7-2	TRBJ2-3	few	-	TGTGCCAGCAGCTTCCCTTGGCCAGATACGCAGTATTTT	CASSFPWPDTQYF
TRBV28	TRBJ2-2	-	TRBD2	TGTGCCAGCCAGCGGGAGTACTTCGGGGAGCTGTTTTTT	CASQREYFGELFF
TRBV7-3	TRBJ2-1	-	TRBD2	TGTGCCAGCAGTCCGAGTGCGGGAGGGTACAATGAGCAGTTCTTC	CASSPSAGGYNEQFF
TRBV4-2	TRBJ2-7	-	TRBD2	TGTGCCAGCAGCCAAGATAGGAGCGGGAGAAGCGAGCAGTACTTC	CASSQDRSGRSEQYF
TRBV6-1	TRBJ1-2	few	-	TGTGCCAGCAGTGAATGGGGCGGGGGCTATGGCTACACCTTC	CASSEWGGGYGYTF
TRBV29-1	TRBJ2-7	-	TRBD2	TGCAGCGTTGTCGGGACGGGGACTAGCCGACCCGACTACGAGCAGTACTTC	CSVVGTGTSRPDYEQYF
TRBV24-1	TRBJ1-2	few	-	TGTGCCACCAGTCGACAGAACTATGGCTACACCTTC	CATSRQNYGYTF
TRBV6-6	TRBJ2-2	-	-	TGTGCCAGCAGTTCCCACGGGGAGCTGTTTTTT	CASSSHGELFF
TRBV12-3/TRBV12-4	TRBJ2-1	-	-	TGTGCCAGCAGTTTAATCAGCGTTGAGCAGTTCTTC	CASSLISVEQFF
TRBV19	TRBJ1-5	-	-	TGTGCCAGTAGTATTGCCGGGCGCAATCAGCCCCAGCATTTT	CASSIAGRNQPQHF